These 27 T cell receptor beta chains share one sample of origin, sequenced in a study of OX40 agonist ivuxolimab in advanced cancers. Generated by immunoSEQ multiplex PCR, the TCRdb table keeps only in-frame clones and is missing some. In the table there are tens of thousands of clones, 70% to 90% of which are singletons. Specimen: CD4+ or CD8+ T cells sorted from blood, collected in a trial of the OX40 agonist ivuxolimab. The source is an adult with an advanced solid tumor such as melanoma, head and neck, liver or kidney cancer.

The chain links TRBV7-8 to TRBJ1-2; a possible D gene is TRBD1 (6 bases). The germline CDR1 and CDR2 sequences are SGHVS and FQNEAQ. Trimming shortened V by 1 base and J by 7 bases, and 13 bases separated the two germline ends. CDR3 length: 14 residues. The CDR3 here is CASSLGQGIGGYTF. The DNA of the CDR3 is TGTGCCAGCAGCTTAGGCCAGGGGATAGGTGGCTACACCTTC.

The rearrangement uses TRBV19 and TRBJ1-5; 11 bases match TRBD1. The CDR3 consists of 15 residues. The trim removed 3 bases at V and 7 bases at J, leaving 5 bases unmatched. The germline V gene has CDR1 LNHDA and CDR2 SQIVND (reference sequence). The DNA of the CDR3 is TGTGCCAGTAGTATCCGGGGACAGGGGGACCAGCCCCAGCATTTT. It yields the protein CASSIRGQGDQPQHF. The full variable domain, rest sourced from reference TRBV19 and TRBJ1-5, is DGGITQSPKYLFRKEGQNVTLSCEQNLNHDAMYWYRQDPGQGLRLIYYSQIVNDFQKGDIAEGYSVSREKKESFPLTVTSAQKNPTAFYLCASSIRGQGDQPQHFGDGTRLSIL.

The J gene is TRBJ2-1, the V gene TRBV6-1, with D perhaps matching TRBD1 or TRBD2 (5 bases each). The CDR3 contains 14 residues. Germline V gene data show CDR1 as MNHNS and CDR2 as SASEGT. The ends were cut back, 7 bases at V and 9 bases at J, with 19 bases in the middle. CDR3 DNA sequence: TGTGCCAGCAAGCTGGGGACCGACAGAATTGAGCAGTTCTTC. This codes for CASKLGTDRIEQFF.

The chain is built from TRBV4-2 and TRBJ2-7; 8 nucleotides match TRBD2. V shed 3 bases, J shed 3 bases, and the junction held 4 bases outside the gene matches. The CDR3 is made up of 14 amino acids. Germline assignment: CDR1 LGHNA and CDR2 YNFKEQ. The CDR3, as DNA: TGTGCCAGCAGCCAGGGACTAGGCATCTACGAGCAGTACTTC. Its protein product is CASSQGLGIYEQYF.

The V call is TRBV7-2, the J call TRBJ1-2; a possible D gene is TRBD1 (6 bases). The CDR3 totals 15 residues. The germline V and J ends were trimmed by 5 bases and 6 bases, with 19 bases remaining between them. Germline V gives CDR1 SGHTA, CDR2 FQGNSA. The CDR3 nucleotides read TGTGCCAGCAGCACCAGGGGACACCGTCGGAATGGCTACACCTTC. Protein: CASSTRGHRRNGYTF.

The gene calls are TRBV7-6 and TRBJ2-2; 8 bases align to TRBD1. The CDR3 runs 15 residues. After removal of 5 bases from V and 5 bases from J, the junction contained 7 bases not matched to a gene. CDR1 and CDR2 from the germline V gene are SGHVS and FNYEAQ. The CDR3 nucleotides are TGTGCCAGCAGCCCGGGGACAGGACGAACCGGGGAGCTGTTTTTT. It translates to CASSPGTGRTGELFF. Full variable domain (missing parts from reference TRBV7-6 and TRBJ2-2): GAGVSQSPRYKVTKRGQDVALRCDPISGHVSLYWYRQALGQGPEFLTYFNYEAQQDKSGLPNDRFSAERPEGSISTLTIQRTEQRDSAMYRCASSPGTGRTGELFFGEGSRLTVL.

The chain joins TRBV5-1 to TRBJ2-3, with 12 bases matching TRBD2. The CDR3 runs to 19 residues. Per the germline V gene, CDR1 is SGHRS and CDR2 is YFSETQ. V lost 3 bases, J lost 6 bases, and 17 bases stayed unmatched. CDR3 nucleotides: TGCGCCAGCAGCTCCGTACCACAACCTAGCGGGGGGGCGGGTGATACGCAGTATTTT. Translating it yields CASSSVPQPSGGAGDTQYF.

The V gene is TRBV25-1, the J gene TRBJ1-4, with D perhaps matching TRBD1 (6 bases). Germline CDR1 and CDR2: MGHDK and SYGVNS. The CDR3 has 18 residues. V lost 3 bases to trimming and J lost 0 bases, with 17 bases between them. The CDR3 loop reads CASSDLQGREATNEKLFF. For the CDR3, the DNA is TGTGCCAGCAGTGACCTACAGGGTAGGGAGGCAACTAATGAAAAACTGTTTTTT.

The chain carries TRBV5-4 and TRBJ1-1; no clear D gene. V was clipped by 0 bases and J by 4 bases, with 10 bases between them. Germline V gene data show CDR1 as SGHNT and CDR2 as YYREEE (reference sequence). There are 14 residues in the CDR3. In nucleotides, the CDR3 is TGTGCCAGCAGCTTGGCGCGGGCTAGCACTGAAGCTTTCTTT. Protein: CASSLARASTEAFF.

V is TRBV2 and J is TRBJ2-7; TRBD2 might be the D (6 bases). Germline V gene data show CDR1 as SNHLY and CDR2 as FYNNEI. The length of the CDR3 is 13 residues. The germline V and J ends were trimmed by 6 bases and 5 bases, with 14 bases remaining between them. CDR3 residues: CASSGRGAHEQYF. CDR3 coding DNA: TGTGCCAGCAGCGGGCGGGGAGCCCACGAGCAGTACTTC.

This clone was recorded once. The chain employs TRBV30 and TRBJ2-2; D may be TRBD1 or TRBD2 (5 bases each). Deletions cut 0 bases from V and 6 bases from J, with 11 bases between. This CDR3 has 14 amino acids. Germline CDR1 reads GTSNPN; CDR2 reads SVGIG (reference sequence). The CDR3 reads CAWSVLRGAGELFF. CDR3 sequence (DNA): TGTGCCTGGAGTGTACTACGAGGGGCCGGGGAGCTGTTTTTT.

CDR3 in DNA: TGTGCCAGTAGTATAGATCGACAGCCCTCTGGAAACACCATATATTTT. Translating it yields CASSIDRQPSGNTIYF. The chain joins TRBV19 to TRBJ1-3; TRBD1 is a possible D gene (5 bases). The V and J ends lost 0 bases and 0 bases respectively, with 9 bases between them. Looked up from germline, CDR1 is LNHDA and CDR2 is SQIVND (reference sequence). The CDR3 loop spans 16 amino acids.

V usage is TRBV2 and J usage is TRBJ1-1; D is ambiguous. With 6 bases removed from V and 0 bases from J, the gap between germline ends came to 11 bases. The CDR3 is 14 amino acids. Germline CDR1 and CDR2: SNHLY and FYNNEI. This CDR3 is CASRTRLMNTEAFF. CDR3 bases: TGTGCCAGCAGGACCAGGCTGATGAACACTGAAGCTTTCTTT.

The CDR3 coding sequence is TGTGCCAGCAGACCAAACCCGGGACAGGGGGCGCAGAACTACGAGCAGTACTTC. Translation gives CASRPNPGQGAQNYEQYF. The V call is TRBV7-6, the J call TRBJ2-7; 12 bases are shared with TRBD1. The CDR3 has 18 residues. V lost 6 bases to trimming and J lost 3 bases; unmatched junction nucleotides: 15. CDR1 is SGHVS and CDR2 is FNYEAQ in the germline V gene.

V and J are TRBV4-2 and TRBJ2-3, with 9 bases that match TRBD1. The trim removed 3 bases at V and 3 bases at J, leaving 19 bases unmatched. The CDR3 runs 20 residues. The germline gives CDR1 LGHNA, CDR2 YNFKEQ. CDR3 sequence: CASSHHTGGAGMDVTDTQYF. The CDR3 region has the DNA TGTGCCAGCAGCCATCACACAGGGGGCGCAGGTATGGACGTAACAGATACGCAGTATTTT.

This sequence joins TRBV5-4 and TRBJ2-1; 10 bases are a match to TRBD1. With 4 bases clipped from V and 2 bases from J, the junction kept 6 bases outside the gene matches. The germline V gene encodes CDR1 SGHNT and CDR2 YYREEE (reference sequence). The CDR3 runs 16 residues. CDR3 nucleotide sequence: TGTGCCAGCAGCCTTCCCGGGACAGGGGCCTACAATGAGCAGTTCTTC. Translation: CASSLPGTGAYNEQFF.

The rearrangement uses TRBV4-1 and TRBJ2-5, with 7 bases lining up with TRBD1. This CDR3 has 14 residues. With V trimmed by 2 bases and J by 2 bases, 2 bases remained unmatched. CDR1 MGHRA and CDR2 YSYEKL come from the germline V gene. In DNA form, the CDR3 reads TGCGCCAGCAGCCAACCCAGGGGGCAAGAGACCCAGTACTTC. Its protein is CASSQPRGQETQYF.

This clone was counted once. CDR3 loop: CASSEKAVYSNQPQHF. CDR3 sequence (DNA): TGTGCCAGCAGTGAAAAGGCGGTTTATAGCAATCAGCCCCAGCATTTT. This chain uses TRBV2 with TRBJ1-5; no firm D call. The V gene's germline CDR1 is SNHLY and CDR2 FYNNEI. The CDR3 consists of 16 residues. V dropped 2 bases and J dropped 0 bases, with 11 bases sitting between them.

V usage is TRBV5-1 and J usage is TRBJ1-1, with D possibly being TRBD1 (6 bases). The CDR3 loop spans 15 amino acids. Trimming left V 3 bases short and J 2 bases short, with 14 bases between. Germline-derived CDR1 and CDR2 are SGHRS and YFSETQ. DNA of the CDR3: TGCGCCAGCAGCTGGGAAGGACAGCTAAACACTGAAGCTTTCTTT. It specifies CASSWEGQLNTEAFF.

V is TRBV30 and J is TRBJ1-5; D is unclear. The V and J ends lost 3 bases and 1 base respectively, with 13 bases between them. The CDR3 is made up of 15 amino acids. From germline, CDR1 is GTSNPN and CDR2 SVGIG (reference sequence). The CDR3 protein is CAWSGAGNSNQPQHF. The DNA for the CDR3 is TGTGCCTGGAGCGGAGCGGGAAACAGCAATCAGCCCCAGCATTTT.

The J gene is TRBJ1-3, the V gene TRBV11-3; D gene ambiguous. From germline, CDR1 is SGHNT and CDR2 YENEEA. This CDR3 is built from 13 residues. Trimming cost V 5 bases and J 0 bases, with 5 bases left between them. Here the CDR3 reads CASSRDSGNTIYF. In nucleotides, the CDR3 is TGTGCCAGCAGCAGAGACTCTGGAAACACCATATATTTT. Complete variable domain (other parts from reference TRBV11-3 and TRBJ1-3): EAGVVQSPRYKIIEKKQPVAFWCNPISGHNTLYWYLQNLGQGPELLIRYENEEAVDDSQLPKDRFSAERLKGVDSTLKIQPAELGDSAVYLCASSRDSGNTIYFGEGSWLTVV.

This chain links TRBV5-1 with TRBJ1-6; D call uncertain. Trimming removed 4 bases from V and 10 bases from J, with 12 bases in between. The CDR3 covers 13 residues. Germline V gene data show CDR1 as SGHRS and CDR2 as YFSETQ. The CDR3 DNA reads TGCGCCAGCAGCCCCGACATACTATCACCCCTCCACTTT. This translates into CASSPDILSPLHF.

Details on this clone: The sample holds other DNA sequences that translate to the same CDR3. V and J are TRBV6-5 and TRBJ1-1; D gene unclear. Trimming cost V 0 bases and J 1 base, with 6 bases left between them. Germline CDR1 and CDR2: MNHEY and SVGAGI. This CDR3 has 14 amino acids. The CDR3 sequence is CASSYSGRNTEAFF. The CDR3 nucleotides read TGTGCCAGCAGTTACTCAGGGCGGAACACTGAAGCTTTCTTT.

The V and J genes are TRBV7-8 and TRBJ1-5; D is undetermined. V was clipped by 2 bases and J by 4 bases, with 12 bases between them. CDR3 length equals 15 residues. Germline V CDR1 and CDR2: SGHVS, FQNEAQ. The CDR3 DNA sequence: TGTGCCAGCAGCTTAAGGCGGACGGGGAATCAGCCCCAGCATTTT. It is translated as CASSLRRTGNQPQHF.

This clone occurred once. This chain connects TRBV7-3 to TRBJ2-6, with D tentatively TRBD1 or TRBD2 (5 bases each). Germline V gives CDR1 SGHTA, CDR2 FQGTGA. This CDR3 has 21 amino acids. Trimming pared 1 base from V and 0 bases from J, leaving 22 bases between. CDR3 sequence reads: CASSLKSSAGLGDSGANVLTF. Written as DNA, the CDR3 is TGTGCCAGCAGCTTAAAGTCTTCCGCAGGGTTGGGGGACTCTGGGGCCAACGTCCTGACTTTC.

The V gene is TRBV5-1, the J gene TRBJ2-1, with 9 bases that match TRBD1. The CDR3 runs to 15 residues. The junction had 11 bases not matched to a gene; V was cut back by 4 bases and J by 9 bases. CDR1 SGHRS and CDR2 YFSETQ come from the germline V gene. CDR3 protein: CASSNRDREIGEQFF. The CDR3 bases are TGCGCCAGCAGCAACCGGGACAGGGAGATCGGTGAGCAGTTCTTC.

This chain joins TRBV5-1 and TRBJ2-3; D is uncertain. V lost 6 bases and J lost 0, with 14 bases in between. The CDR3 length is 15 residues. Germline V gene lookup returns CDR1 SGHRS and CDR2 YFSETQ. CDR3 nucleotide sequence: TGCGCCAGCACCCCCTTGGTCTCTAGCACAGATACGCAGTATTTT. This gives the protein CASTPLVSSTDTQYF.